This T cell receptor (beta chain) emerged from a study of beta chain features in type 1 diabetes. This CDR3 region has 15 residues. The trim removed 7 bases at V and 4 bases at J, leaving 12 bases unmatched. Germline V lookup: CDR1 SGHTA, CDR2 FQGNSA. The authors reverse transcribed all of the isolated RNA, so sequencing captured expressed TCRB transcripts. Only in-frame clones appear in the TCRdb table, and some are missing; sequencing was by immunoSEQ multiplex PCR. The table includes 680,000 or so clones, 15% to 19% detected once. The sample comprised naive CD4+ T cells from blood. The TCR originated in a man aged 18 to 29 in good health. The chain carries TRBV7-2 and TRBJ1-1; 7 nucleotides line up with TRBD1. CDR3 DNA sequence: TGTGCCAGCACCGGCCGACAGGGCCGGAGCACTGAAGCTTTCTTT. Its translation is CASTGRQGRSTEAFF. Together with reference TRBV7-2 and TRBJ1-1, the CDR3 gives the full variable domain: GAGVSQSPSNKVTEKGKDVELRCDPISGHTALYWYRQSLGQGLEFLIYFQGNSAPDKSGLPSDRFSAERTGGSVSTLTIQRTQQEDSAVYLCASTGRQGRSTEAFFGQGTRLTVV.